A single sample gave rise to the 13 T cell receptor beta chains below, sequenced in a study of cytomegalovirus exposure and HLA in healthy donors. PCR used 60 Vbeta primers and 13 Jbeta primers. Only in-frame clones appear in the TCRdb table, and some are missing; sequencing was by immunoSEQ multiplex PCR. The table has 240,000 or so clones, approximately 81% seen once. Sequenced material: PBMCs. These receptors were collected from a woman between 55 and 75 years old in good health and CMV-seropositive.

V and J are TRBV6-6 and TRBJ2-1; TRBD2 might be the D (7 bases). V was shortened by 6 bases and J by 5 bases, with 20 bases between the two germline ends. The CDR3 has 16 residues. Germline CDR1 and CDR2: MNHNY and SVGAGI (reference sequence). The CDR3 nucleotides read TGTGCCAGCAGCACCCACCGCGGCGGGGGCAACAATGAGCAGTTCTTC. It translates to CASSTHRGGGNNEQFF.

This clone came up once. The chain carries TRBV6-5 and TRBJ2-3; 13 bases fit TRBD2. The CDR3 consists of 15 residues. Per the germline V gene, CDR1 is MNHEY and CDR2 is SVGAGI. J gave up 6 bases and V 5 bases, and 5 bases lay outside the gene matches. The CDR3 here is CASSTSGRARDTQYF. In DNA, the CDR3 is TGTGCCAGCAGTACTAGCGGGAGGGCCCGGGATACGCAGTATTTT.

This clone turned up a few times. DNA for the CDR3: TGTGCCAGTACCCAGACGTACAGGGATTACCTTCAGGGCTACACCTTC. It translates to CASTQTYRDYLQGYTF. The V gene is TRBV19, the J gene TRBJ1-2; tentative D call: TRBD1 (6 bases). Germline CDR1 and CDR2: LNHDA and SQIVND (reference sequence). The V gene lost 7 bases and the J gene lost 8 bases, with 26 bases spanning the gap. The CDR3 length is 16 residues.

The V gene is TRBV6-1, the J gene TRBJ2-1, with D unclear. CDR1 and CDR2 from the germline V gene are MNHNS and SASEGT. Trimming stripped 2 bases from V and 12 bases from J, with 11 bases between. CDR3 length equals 12 residues. The CDR3 DNA reads as TGTGCCAGCAGTGAACGAGGTTGGTCGCAGTTCTTC. Its protein product is CASSERGWSQFF.

The V call is TRBV7-9, the J call TRBJ2-7; D is possibly TRBD2 (5 bases). This CDR3 spans 15 amino acids. V was trimmed by 3 bases and J by 3 bases, leaving 15 bases between them. Germline V gives CDR1 SEHNR, CDR2 FQNEAQ (reference sequence). CDR3 nucleotides: TGTGCCAGCAGCTTGTCCGGAGGAAGACGCTACGAGCAGTACTTC. Translating it yields CASSLSGGRRYEQYF.

The chain joins TRBV5-4 to TRBJ2-1; D is unclear. Germline loops: CDR1 SGHNT, CDR2 YYREEE (reference sequence). This CDR3 region has 15 residues. Trimming removed 2 bases at V and 1 base at J, with 10 bases between. CDR3 protein: CASSFPGASYNEQFF. The CDR3 coding sequence is TGTGCCAGCAGCTTCCCAGGTGCGTCCTACAATGAGCAGTTCTTC.

This rearrangement joins TRBV19 to TRBJ1-5; 7 nucleotides line up with TRBD1. Germline CDR1 reads LNHDA; CDR2 reads SQIVND (reference sequence). Unmatched junction bases numbered 7, after V lost 5 bases and J lost 6 bases. The CDR3 is 14 amino acids. CDR3 protein: CASSSGQVGQPQHF. The CDR3 bases are TGTGCCAGTAGTTCAGGACAGGTCGGTCAGCCCCAGCATTTT. Complete variable domain (other parts from reference TRBV19 and TRBJ1-5): DGGITQSPKYLFRKEGQNVTLSCEQNLNHDAMYWYRQDPGQGLRLIYYSQIVNDFQKGDIAEGYSVSREKKESFPLTVTSAQKNPTAFYLCASSSGQVGQPQHFGDGTRLSIL.

This chain joins TRBV2 and TRBJ2-2; 10 bases map to TRBD2. CDR1 SNHLY and CDR2 FYNNEI come from the germline V gene. Trimming at V came to 4 bases and at J to 7 bases, leaving 6 bases not matched to a gene. The CDR3 loop spans 15 amino acids. The CDR3 spells CASSVRAGGFGELFF. CDR3 DNA sequence: TGTGCCAGCAGTGTTCGAGCGGGAGGGTTCGGGGAGCTGTTTTTT.

The chain uses TRBV15 and TRBJ2-1; 12 nucleotides line up with TRBD2. There are 17 residues in the CDR3. V was pared by 1 base and J by 4 bases, with 5 bases of the junction left unmatched. From germline, CDR1 is LNHNV and CDR2 YYDKDF (reference sequence). The CDR3 DNA reads as TGTGCCACCAGCAGAGGACTAGCGGGAGTCGGGTACAATGAGCAGTTCTTC. This codes for CATSRGLAGVGYNEQFF.

This chain uses TRBV18 with TRBJ1-5; D unresolved. Germline V gene lookup returns CDR1 KGHSH and CDR2 LQKENI. The CDR3 totals 13 residues. Between the trimmed V and J ends, which lost 2 bases and 3 bases, there was a span of 5 bases. The CDR3, as DNA: TGTGCCAGCTCACCAGACAACAATCAGCCCCAGCATTTT. It specifies CASSPDNNQPQHF.

The V call is TRBV4-2, the J call TRBJ2-7, with 8 nucleotides matching TRBD1. This CDR3 spans 14 amino acids. J gave up 3 bases and V 1 base, and 2 bases lay outside the gene matches. Germline V lookup: CDR1 LGHNA, CDR2 YNFKEQ. The CDR3 protein is CASSQGQGFYEQYF. The DNA for the CDR3 is TGTGCCAGCAGCCAAGGACAGGGGTTCTACGAGCAGTACTTC.

V and J are TRBV5-4 and TRBJ1-4; D is undetermined. This CDR3 spans 15 amino acids. The V gene's germline CDR1 is SGHNT and CDR2 YYREEE (reference sequence). The V end was cut by 0 bases, the J end by 5 bases, with 11 bases between. The CDR3 nucleotides read TGTGCCAGCAGCTTGGCCGGAGGGCTCAATGAAAAACTGTTTTTT. Amino acids: CASSLAGGLNEKLFF. Looking up the rest from reference TRBV5-4 and TRBJ1-4 gives the full variable domain: ETGVTQSPTHLIKTRGQQVTLRCSSQSGHNTVSWYQQALGQGPQFIFQYYREEENGRGNFPPRFSGLQFPNYSSELNVNALELDDSALYLCASSLAGGLNEKLFFGSGTQLSVL.

The gene calls are TRBV4-2 and TRBJ1-1, with D maybe TRBD1 (5 bases). V lost 0 bases and J lost 11, with 10 bases in between. Germline V gene sequence: CDR1 LGHNA, CDR2 YNFKEQ. The CDR3 is 12 residues long. CDR3 in amino acids: CASSQDPGRAFF. DNA for the CDR3: TGTGCCAGCAGCCAAGATCCAGGGCGGGCTTTCTTT.